Listed here are 13 T cell receptor beta chains from one sample, sequenced in a study of T cell repertoires in ileal Crohn's disease. Clones were read by immunoSEQ multiplex PCR, and TCRdb kept only the in-frame ones, dropping some. The data contain approximately 7,800 clones, approximately 79% of them singletons. As to time point: proximal margin of the surgical specimen (macroscopically non-inflamed). The sample was ileal tissue. Receptor source: an adult with Crohn's disease.

The rearrangement uses TRBV19 and TRBJ1-2, with D possibly matching TRBD1 (5 bases). Germline lookup yields CDR1 LNHDA and CDR2 SQIVND (reference sequence). Deletions cut 6 bases from V and 4 bases from J, with 21 bases between. This CDR3 region has 16 residues. The chain's CDR3 is CASSIVPPRERYGYTF. The DNA for the CDR3 is TGTGCCAGTAGCATTGTCCCTCCCAGGGAGCGCTATGGCTACACCTTC.

The CDR3 nucleotides are TGTGCCAGCAGTGACGGTGGACAGGGAAATTCACCCCTCCACTTT. Protein: CASSDGGQGNSPLHF. The genes are TRBV6-1 and TRBJ1-6, with TRBD1 identical over 8 bases. Germline-derived CDR1 and CDR2 are MNHNS and SASEGT. V shed 3 bases and J 7 bases; nucleotides not matched to a gene: 5. This CDR3 is built from 15 residues.

The chain couples TRBV28 to TRBJ2-7; D might be TRBD2 (7 bases). Trimming shortened V by 5 bases and J by 3 bases, and 17 bases separated the two germline ends. The CDR3 runs 15 residues. CDR1 MDHEN and CDR2 SYDVKM come from the germline V gene. CDR3 region: CASSPLGGGYYEQYF. In DNA form, the CDR3 reads TGTGCCAGCAGTCCCCTAGGGGGGGGCTACTACGAGCAGTACTTC. Variable domain in full (rest from reference TRBV28 and TRBJ2-7): DVKVTQSSRYLVKRTGEKVFLECVQDMDHENMFWYRQDPGLGLRLIYFSYDVKMKEKGDIPEGYSVSREKKERFSLILESASTNQTSMYLCASSPLGGGYYEQYFGPGTRLTVT.

This chain uses TRBV10-3 with TRBJ1-2; D remains ambiguous. This CDR3 contains 12 residues. Germline loops: CDR1 ENHRY, CDR2 SYGVKD. Trimming removed 8 bases from V and 4 bases from J, with 11 bases in between. CDR3 sequence reads: CAISNSLYGYTF. DNA for the CDR3: TGTGCCATCTCAAATTCCCTCTATGGCTACACCTTC.

The rearrangement joins TRBV11-2 to TRBJ2-1, with 8 bases matching TRBD1. With 5 bases clipped from V and 4 bases from J, the junction kept 13 bases outside the gene matches. The length of the CDR3 is 17 residues. Germline V gene lookup returns CDR1 SGHAT and CDR2 FQNNGV. For the CDR3, the DNA is TGTGCCAGCAGCGTCATGCTGGACAGGGCAAGATACAATGAGCAGTTCTTC. Protein: CASSVMLDRARYNEQFF.

The chain combines TRBV6-1 with TRBJ1-1, with D unresolved. This CDR3 is built from 15 residues. V gave up 4 bases and J gave up 0 bases, with 12 bases separating them. Germline V gene sequence: CDR1 MNHNS, CDR2 SASEGT. CDR3 nucleotides: TGTGCCAGCAGTGTAATCCGAGGGATGAACACTGAAGCTTTCTTT. Encoded protein: CASSVIRGMNTEAFF.

The genes are TRBV18 and TRBJ2-3; 10 positions agree with TRBD2. The CDR3 totals 15 residues. CDR1 is KGHSH and CDR2 is LQKENI in the germline V gene. V was pared by 3 bases and J by 0 bases, with 0 bases of the junction left unmatched. The chain's CDR3 is CASSPTSGSTDTQYF. DNA for the CDR3: TGTGCCAGCTCACCGACTAGCGGGAGCACAGATACGCAGTATTTT.

The chain carries TRBV5-5 and TRBJ2-6; 10 nucleotides agree with TRBD1. From germline, CDR1 is SGHKS and CDR2 YYEKEE (reference sequence). This CDR3 spans 20 amino acids. Trimming at V came to 5 bases and at J to 1 base, leaving 15 bases not matched to a gene. CDR3 protein: CASRFPTGGAATSGANVLTF. The CDR3 DNA is TGTGCCAGCAGGTTTCCGACAGGGGGCGCGGCCACTTCTGGGGCCAACGTCCTGACTTTC.

This sequence joins TRBV19 and TRBJ1-4; 8 bases match TRBD1. There are 14 residues in the CDR3. Losses at the gene ends were 7 bases for V and 7 bases for J; bases not matched to a gene: 8. The germline gives CDR1 LNHDA, CDR2 SQIVND (reference sequence). For the CDR3, the DNA is TGTGCCAGTAACACCGGACAGGGTGTTGAAAAACTGTTTTTT. It encodes CASNTGQGVEKLFF.

V is TRBV5-1 and J is TRBJ2-7, with 8 bases identical to TRBD2. The CDR3 has 15 amino acids. V trimming: 4 bases; J trimming: 1 base; junction bases outside the gene matches: 7. Germline V CDR1 and CDR2: SGHRS, YFSETQ. The CDR3 DNA follows: TGCGCCAGCAGCCTCGGCCGGGAGGGATCCTACGAGCAGTACTTC. This encodes CASSLGREGSYEQYF.

The chain joins TRBV7-8 to TRBJ2-7, with 11 positions matching TRBD1. With V trimmed by 2 bases and J by 2 bases, 5 bases remained unmatched. From germline, CDR1 is SGHVS and CDR2 FQNEAQ. This CDR3 is built from 16 residues. CDR3 sequence: CASSLSVGQGAYEQYF. The CDR3 DNA is TGTGCCAGCAGCTTATCTGTGGGACAGGGGGCCTACGAGCAGTACTTC. The whole variable domain, filled in from reference TRBV7-8 and TRBJ2-7, reads GAGVSQSPRYKVAKRGQDVALRCDPISGHVSLFWYQQALGQGPEFLTYFQNEAQLDKSGLPSDRFFAERPEGSVSTLKIQRTQQEDSAVYLCASSLSVGQGAYEQYFGPGTRLTVT.

V and J are TRBV19 and TRBJ1-5, with unresolved D. Looked up from germline, CDR1 is LNHDA and CDR2 is SQIVND (reference sequence). V was trimmed by 6 bases and J by 1 base, leaving 4 bases between them. This CDR3 region has 12 residues. DNA for the CDR3: TGTGCCAGTAGGTCGAGCAATCAGCCCCAGCATTTT. Residues: CASRSSNQPQHF.

By frequency in the sample, this clone is medium-sized. This chain links TRBV19 with TRBJ2-1; unclear D gene. CDR1 and CDR2 (germline): LNHDA, SQIVND (reference sequence). V was cut by 4 bases and J by 6 bases, with 7 bases left in between. The CDR3 totals 12 residues. The CDR3 protein is CASSTPRNEQFF. The CDR3 nucleotides read TGTGCCAGTAGTACCCCGCGCAATGAGCAGTTCTTC.